A selection of T cell receptor beta chains follows, all from one sample in a study of shared clonotypes between healthy human individuals. The repertoire was sequenced with immunoSEQ multiplex PCR; TCRdb's copy has only in-frame clones and lacks some. The sample includes around 2.1 million clones, 85% to 95% of them seen just once. The material sequenced was naive CD8+ T cells from PBMCs. The source is a man between 18 and 29 years old in good health. Some clones in this sample may be carry-over from other donors' samples. Both conserved end residues are part of each CDR3. D genes are given only for firm matches. Some rows mark clone size as missing; the rest say once, few, many or name a class of expanded clone.

>TRBV7-9|TRBJ1-1|NA|NA
TGTGCCAGCAGCTTATTCCCGAGGGCTTTCTTT
CASSLFPRAFF
>TRBV7-8|TRBJ2-7|NA|few
TGTGCCAGCAGCTCTAGGGGGGACTACTACGAGCAGTACTTC
CASSSRGDYYEQYF
>TRBV7-9|TRBJ2-1|NA|once
TGTGCCAGCAGCCTGGGACATGAGCAGTTCTTC
CASSLGHEQFF
>TRBV15|TRBJ2-3|TRBD2|NA
TGTGCCACCAGCGGGAACACTCAAGCGGGAGGGCGGGGAGATACGCAGTATTTT
CATSGNTQAGGRGDTQYF
>TRBV4-3|TRBJ2-3|TRBD2|once
TGCGCCAGCAGCCAAGATCCGGGACTAGAGGCCGAAGGCCCAGATACGCAGTATTTT
CASSQDPGLEAEGPDTQYF
>TRBV2|TRBJ2-3|NA|NA
TGTGCCAGCAATACTCGAACTAGTAGATTCACAGATACGCAGTATTTT
CASNTRTSRFTDTQYF
>TRBV14|TRBJ1-2|NA|many
TGTGCCAGCAGCCAAGGGGTGGGGCGCGGTTCGAGCTACACCTTC
CASSQGVGRGSSYTF
>TRBV5-1|TRBJ2-2|TRBD2|NA
TGCGCCAGCAGCACTAGCGGCACCGGGGAGCTGTTTTTT
CASSTSGTGELFF
>TRBV5-1|TRBJ2-2|NA|NA
TGCGCCAGCAGCTTGGAGGGTACAGAACTCACCGGGGAGCTGTTTTTT
CASSLEGTELTGELFF
>TRBV11-2|TRBJ2-2|TRBD2|NA
TGTGCCAGCAGCTTTGAACCGAGCGGGGCTAACACCGGGGAGCTGTTTTTT
CASSFEPSGANTGELFF
>TRBV28|TRBJ2-7|NA|once
TGTGCCAGCAGTTTACCTCTCCGCGCCTCCCACTACGAGCAGTACTTC
CASSLPLRASHYEQYF
>TRBV27|TRBJ2-1|NA|NA
TGTGCCAGCAGTTTGCTAGGGGTGGGCAATGAGCAGTTCTTC
CASSLLGVGNEQFF
>TRBV4-1|TRBJ2-1|NA|NA
TGCGCCAGCAGCCAAGCGGGCTTCTACAATGAGCAGTTCTTC
CASSQAGFYNEQFF
>TRBV30|TRBJ1-2|NA|NA
TGTGCCTCGGCCGGGCAGGCACTATATGGCTACACCTTC
CASAGQALYGYTF
>TRBV9|TRBJ2-1|NA|NA
TGTGCCAGCAGCGTAGAACCGGGGGCCGGCTACAATGAGCAGTTCTTC
CASSVEPGAGYNEQFF
>TRBV28|TRBJ1-5|NA|NA
TGTGCCAGCAGTCCGCGATATAGCAATCAGCCCCAGCATTTT
CASSPRYSNQPQHF
>TRBV6-5|TRBJ1-2|NA|NA
TGTGCCAGCAGTTTACTGCAGGGTCCCTATGGCTACACCTTC
CASSLLQGPYGYTF
>TRBV4-1|TRBJ1-3|NA|NA
TGCGCCAGCTATAGTGCCTCTGGAAACACCATATATTTT
CASYSASGNTIYF
>TRBV6-5|TRBJ2-7|TRBD2|NA
TGTGCCAGCAGTTACGGACGGAGCGGGACTGATTACGAGCAGTACTTC
CASSYGRSGTDYEQYF
>TRBV6-6|TRBJ2-5|NA|NA
TGTGCCAGCAGTCTCGTGGGGTCTCAAGAGACCCAGTACTTC
CASSLVGSQETQYF
>TRBV6-6|TRBJ2-3|TRBD1|NA
TGTGCCAGCAACTCGGGACAGGTCATGCAGTATTTT
CASNSGQVMQYF
>TRBV7-9|TRBJ1-1|NA|NA
TGTGCCAGCAGCTTAGGGGCCGCAATACCTGAAGCTTTCTTT
CASSLGAAIPEAFF
>TRBV19|TRBJ1-1|NA|NA
TGTGCCAGTAATATCCGGACACGGGACACTGAAGCTTTCTTT
CASNIRTRDTEAFF
>TRBV15|TRBJ2-1|NA|NA
TGTGCCACCAGCAGACATCGGAGCCAGAACAATGAGCAGTTCTTC
CATSRHRSQNNEQFF
>TRBV28|TRBJ1-5|NA|NA
TGTGCCAGCAGTTTCCAATTAACCGGGACCCCTAGCAATCAGCCCCAGCATTTT
CASSFQLTGTPSNQPQHF
>TRBV6-5|TRBJ2-7|TRBD2|NA
TGTGCCAGCAGTCTCCTAGCGGGAGTCTACGAGCAGTACTTC
CASSLLAGVYEQYF
>TRBV7-2|TRBJ2-1|TRBD2|NA
TGTGCCAGCAGCTTAGTAAGTGGGAGGGCTAACAATGAGCAGTTCTTC
CASSLVSGRANNEQFF
>TRBV28|TRBJ1-5|NA|NA
TGTGCCGGCCAGGAGAAGACGGCAAGACGGCCCCAGCATTTT
CAGQEKTARRPQHF
>TRBV5-5|TRBJ2-2|NA|once
TGTGCCAGCAGCTTTAGGGTGGGCACCGGGGAGCTGTTTTTT
CASSFRVGTGELFF
>TRBV19|TRBJ2-7|NA|NA
TGTGCCAGTAGTACCCGGGACACCATCTACGAGCAGTACTTC
CASSTRDTIYEQYF
>TRBV5-1|TRBJ1-1|NA|NA
TGCGCCAGCAGCCCCCGCCCGGGGGAAACTGAAGCTTTCTTT
CASSPRPGETEAFF
>TRBV5-1|TRBJ2-7|TRBD2|NA
TGCGCCAGCAGCTGGGCTAGCGGAACCTACGAGCAGTACTTC
CASSWASGTYEQYF
>TRBV5-1|TRBJ2-4|NA|NA
TGCGCCAGCAGCCTAGATAAGGGCGGAGAAAACATTCAGTACTTC
CASSLDKGGENIQYF
>TRBV5-4|TRBJ2-7|NA|NA
TGTGCCAGCAGCTTTGCTTCCAGGAGCTACGAGCAGTACTTC
CASSFASRSYEQYF
>TRBV7-9|TRBJ2-3|TRBD1|NA
TGTGCCAGCAGCTTCGCGGGGACAGGGACAGATACGCAGTATTTT
CASSFAGTGTDTQYF
>TRBV27|TRBJ1-1|NA|NA
TGTGCCAGTGCCGGGCCGGATGTGAACACTGAAGCTTTCTTT
CASAGPDVNTEAFF
>TRBV11-1|TRBJ2-7|TRBD2|NA
TGTGCCAGCAGCCTTAGACCGGGAGGGCACTACGAGCAGTACTTC
CASSLRPGGHYEQYF
>TRBV5-1|TRBJ2-1|NA|once
TGCGCCAGCAGCTTGGCCGGCGGAGGCTCCTACAATGAGCAGTTCTTC
CASSLAGGGSYNEQFF
>TRBV7-3|TRBJ2-5|NA|NA
TGTGCCAGCAGCACGGATCCGCTGCTTGGTGAGACCCAGTACTTC
CASSTDPLLGETQYF
>TRBV2|TRBJ1-4|NA|NA
TGTGCCAGCAGTGAACCTGACAGCGCAACTAATGAAAAACTGTTTTTT
CASSEPDSATNEKLFF
>TRBV9|TRBJ2-7|NA|NA
TGTGCCAGCAGCCCCTCCGGGACGCTCGGCTACGAGCAGTACTTC
CASSPSGTLGYEQYF